Shown below are 15 T cell receptor beta chains from a single sample sequenced in a study of Ad26.COV2.S vaccination and SARS-CoV-2 variants. The repertoire was sequenced with immunoSEQ multiplex PCR; TCRdb's copy has only in-frame clones and lacks some. Seen here are about 350,000 clones, around 92% observed once, and the top ten hold 3% to 4%. Source: peripheral blood, taken after recovery from COVID-19. These receptor sequences come from a human donor who had recovered from COVID-19.

The chain has TRBV7-9 and TRBJ2-3, with D unclear. This CDR3 has 13 amino acids. Germline CDR1 reads SEHNR; CDR2 reads FQNEAQ (reference sequence). V lost 2 bases and J 1 base, leaving 4 bases between the germline ends. CDR3 sequence: CASSLMRTDTQYF. In DNA, the CDR3 is TGTGCCAGCAGCTTAATGCGCACAGATACGCAGTATTTT.

This chain connects TRBV4-1 to TRBJ2-7; 16 bases align to TRBD2. Germline V gene sequence: CDR1 MGHRA, CDR2 YSYEKL. After removal of 3 bases from V and 1 base from J, the junction contained 6 bases not matched to a gene. This CDR3 is 18 amino acids long. The CDR3 loop is CASSHGTSGGANSYEQYF. Here the CDR3 DNA reads TGCGCCAGCAGCCACGGGACTAGCGGGGGGGCGAATTCCTACGAGCAGTACTTC.

About this clone: Within the sample, other DNA sequences also encode this same CDR3. This chain joins TRBV12-3 or TRBV12-4 and TRBJ1-5, with TRBD1 as a possible D gene (6 bases). The CDR3 loop spans 12 amino acids. Trimming shortened V by 6 bases and J by 4 bases, and 7 bases separated the two germline ends. CDR3 coding DNA: TGTGCCAGCAGGCAGGGGAATCAGCCCCAGCATTTT. Residues: CASRQGNQPQHF.

A few counts support this clone. The rearrangement uses TRBV7-9 and TRBJ1-6; the D gene is possibly TRBD1 (5 bases). The CDR3 is 15 residues long. Trimming removed 4 bases from V and 9 bases from J, with 16 bases in between. CDR1 and CDR2 from the germline V gene are SEHNR and FQNEAQ (reference sequence). CDR3 protein: CASSSEGSQGSPLHF. The CDR3 bases are TGTGCCAGCAGCTCCGAGGGCAGCCAGGGTTCACCCCTCCACTTT.

This chain links TRBV29-1 with TRBJ1-2, with D uncertain. Germline V gives CDR1 SQVTM, CDR2 ANQGSEA. The CDR3 has 15 amino acids. Trimming pared 6 bases from V and 1 base from J, leaving 18 bases between. The CDR3 region has the DNA TGCAGCGTGTGGGGAAGAGGGAACCTTAACTATGGCTACACCTTC. Amino acids: CSVWGRGNLNYGYTF.

This clone was counted between two and nine times. The chain carries TRBV7-2 and TRBJ1-5; a possible D gene is TRBD1 (6 bases). CDR1 SGHTA and CDR2 FQGNSA come from the germline V gene. This CDR3 region has 14 residues. Trimming pared 5 bases from V and 6 bases from J, leaving 14 bases between. DNA of the CDR3: TGTGCCAGCAGCCTCCGGGACACCCGTCAGCCCCAGCATTTT. It encodes CASSLRDTRQPQHF. Full variable domain (remainder filled in from reference TRBV7-2 and TRBJ1-5): GAGVSQSPSNKVTEKGKDVELRCDPISGHTALYWYRQSLGQGLEFLIYFQGNSAPDKSGLPSDRFSAERTGGSVSTLTIQRTQQEDSAVYLCASSLRDTRQPQHFGDGTRLSIL.

This chain joins TRBV6-5 and TRBJ2-1; no firm D call. Germline V gene sequence: CDR1 MNHEY, CDR2 SVGAGI. V gave up 0 bases and J gave up 5 bases, with 11 bases separating them. The length of the CDR3 is 15 residues. CDR3 region: CASSYSPPGNNEQFF. CDR3 sequence (DNA): TGTGCCAGCAGTTACTCCCCCCCAGGAAACAATGAGCAGTTCTTC.

This clone appeared a single time. The genes are TRBV19 and TRBJ1-2; possibly TRBD1 for D (5 bases). V dropped 2 bases and J dropped 4 bases, with 11 bases sitting between them. The CDR3 covers 14 residues. Germline V gene lookup returns CDR1 LNHDA and CDR2 SQIVND (reference sequence). In DNA, the CDR3 is TGTGCCAGTAGTATACGACAGTCCCTCTATGGCTACACCTTC. This translates into CASSIRQSLYGYTF.

The chain is built from TRBV7-9 and TRBJ2-5; D possibly corresponds to TRBD2 (5 bases). With 5 bases removed from V and 1 base from J, the gap between germline ends came to 5 bases. Germline CDR1 and CDR2: SEHNR and FQNEAQ (reference sequence). This CDR3 comprises 12 residues. The CDR3 here is CASSRGQETQYF. The CDR3, as DNA: TGTGCCAGCAGCCGGGGCCAAGAGACCCAGTACTTC.

This sequence joins TRBV4-3 and TRBJ2-1, with a tentative D call TRBD1 (6 bases). Germline CDR1 is LGHNA and CDR2 is YSLEER. The germline V and J ends were trimmed by 0 bases and 7 bases, with 22 bases remaining between them. CDR3 length: 18 residues. In DNA form, the CDR3 reads TGCGCCAGCAGCCAAGAGACAGGACTCCGAGCTCCGGGGAATGAGCAGTTCTTC. Protein: CASSQETGLRAPGNEQFF.

The chain recombines TRBV14 with TRBJ1-5; D remains ambiguous. This CDR3 has 14 residues. Trimming took 2 bases from V and 3 from J, leaving 8 bases between them. Germline V gene sequence: CDR1 SGHDN, CDR2 FVKESK. As DNA, the CDR3 is TGTGCCAGCAGCCAATCCACAGTCAATCAGCCCCAGCATTTT. This codes for CASSQSTVNQPQHF.

The rearrangement uses TRBV29-1 and TRBJ1-1, with 8 positions matching TRBD1. Germline CDR1 reads SQVTM; CDR2 reads ANQGSEA. The CDR3 spans 13 residues. The J segment lost 8 bases and the V segment lost 4 bases, leaving 9 bases of the junction unmatched. This CDR3 reads CSVGSQGGAEAFF. CDR3 bases: TGCAGCGTTGGGTCACAGGGGGGCGCGGAAGCTTTCTTT.

The chain couples TRBV19 to TRBJ2-3; D is perhaps TRBD1 (5 bases). CDR3 length: 14 amino acids. V shed 8 bases and J shed 2 bases, with 14 bases lying between them. Germline loops: CDR1 LNHDA, CDR2 SQIVND (reference sequence). The CDR3, as DNA: TGTGCCAGTCAAAATCCAGGGATCACAGATACGCAGTATTTT. Its translation: CASQNPGITDTQYF. The full variable domain, rest sourced from reference TRBV19 and TRBJ2-3, is DGGITQSPKYLFRKEGQNVTLSCEQNLNHDAMYWYRQDPGQGLRLIYYSQIVNDFQKGDIAEGYSVSREKKESFPLTVTSAQKNPTAFYLCASQNPGITDTQYFGPGTRLTVL.

This CDR3 is CASSEQGGTGNTIYF. As DNA, the CDR3 is TGTGCCAGCAGTGAGCAGGGGGGAACTGGAAACACCATATATTTT. This chain links TRBV6-1 with TRBJ1-3; 7 nucleotides line up with TRBD1. This CDR3 contains 15 residues. V lost 3 bases, J lost 2 bases, and 4 bases stayed unmatched. Germline lookup yields CDR1 MNHNS and CDR2 SASEGT.

The chain joins TRBV10-1 to TRBJ2-3; possibly TRBD2 for D (5 bases). V lost 3 bases to trimming and J lost 0 bases, with 10 bases between them. CDR3 length equals 15 residues. The germline CDR1 and CDR2 sequences are WNHNN and SYGVQD (reference sequence). Here the CDR3 DNA reads TGCGCCAGCAGTGATAGCGCGCGGAGCACAGATACGCAGTATTTT. This encodes CASSDSARSTDTQYF.